This entry concerns a single T cell receptor (beta chain). The target antigen is unknown. After removal of 10 bases from V and 7 bases from J, the junction contained 16 bases not matched to a gene. The CDR3 is 15 amino acids. Germline V CDR1 and CDR2: ENHRY, SYGVKD. This entry is derived from a study of cytomegalovirus exposure and HLA in healthy donors. The wider study: Clustering assigned about 79% of the approximately 400 genotyped donors to the Caucasian-associated ancestry cluster.

Vbeta (60) and Jbeta (13) primers were used in the PCR. Only in-frame clones appear in the TCRdb table, and some are missing; sequencing was by immunoSEQ multiplex PCR. The table counts tens of thousands of clones; roughly 5.2% lies in the top ten. Study-level points and caveats: Using the classifier, cytomegalovirus status was reportedly diagnosed with high specificity and sensitivity.

This TCR was sampled from a woman between 40 and 55 years old in good health and CMV-seropositive. The V gene is TRBV10-3, the J gene TRBJ2-3, with 8 bases aligning to TRBD2. The sequenced sample consisted of PBMCs. The CDR3 nucleotides read TGTGCCACCAAACCGGGACTAGGGGGGTTGAATACGCAGTATTTT. The encoded protein is CATKPGLGGLNTQYF.